Each of the 18 T cell receptor beta chains below was sequenced from the same sample in a study of cytotoxic CD8 clonotypes in ibrutinib-treated CLL. Using immunoSEQ multiplex PCR, the repertoire was profiled, and TCRdb retains in-frame clones only, with some absent. The sample includes some 93,000 clones, almost 80% seen only once; the top ten take about 32%. Sequences were derived from PBMCs, sampled after 12 months of ibrutinib treatment. The origin of the receptors is a human donor with chronic lymphocytic leukemia.

The chain joins TRBV7-2 to TRBJ2-7, with 7 bases identical to TRBD1. The CDR3 totals 14 residues. The J segment lost 2 bases and the V segment lost 1 base, leaving 2 bases of the junction unmatched. In germline, CDR1 is SGHTA, CDR2 FQGNSA. The CDR3 DNA is TGTGCCAGCAGCTTAGTAACAGGGGCCTACGAGCAGTACTTC. Translation gives CASSLVTGAYEQYF.

J is TRBJ2-1 and V is TRBV19; 8 nucleotides match TRBD1. Trimming took 4 bases from V and 2 from J; bases not matched to a gene: 7. The V gene's germline CDR1 is LNHDA and CDR2 SQIVND (reference sequence). This CDR3 spans 16 amino acids. CDR3 residues: CASSTGTGSPYNEQFF. DNA for the CDR3: TGTGCCAGTAGTACGGGGACAGGCTCCCCCTACAATGAGCAGTTCTTC.

The chain combines TRBV11-3 with TRBJ2-7; no definite D call. Trimming pared 0 bases from V and 5 bases from J, leaving 2 bases between. The CDR3 spans 11 residues. Germline values: CDR1 SGHNT, CDR2 YENEEA. CDR3 DNA sequence: TGTGCCAGCAGCTTAGATAACGAGCAGTACTTC. This encodes CASSLDNEQYF.

In its sample, this clone was seen once. The chain couples TRBV7-2 to TRBJ1-4, with D possibly TRBD1 on 5 matching bases. There are 14 residues in the CDR3. CDR1 SGHTA and CDR2 FQGNSA come from the germline V gene. With 2 bases removed from V and 3 bases from J, the gap between germline ends came to 7 bases. DNA of the CDR3: TGTGCCAGCAGCTTATCAGGGTCTAATGAAAAACTGTTTTTT. This sequence encodes CASSLSGSNEKLFF.

The rearrangement joins TRBV4-2 to TRBJ2-7; TRBD2 agrees at 9 bases. CDR1 and CDR2 from the germline V gene are LGHNA and YNFKEQ. CDR3 size: 16 residues. The V segment lost 3 bases and the J segment 3 bases; nucleotides outside the gene matches: 9. CDR3 amino acids: CASSQAGGQGFYEQYF. For the CDR3, the DNA is TGTGCCAGCAGCCAGGCGGGAGGGCAGGGGTTCTACGAGCAGTACTTC.

The table lists this clone with a count of one. A much larger clonotype is one base distant, so this may be a read error. The chain employs TRBV28 and TRBJ1-1; no firm D call. Trimming left V 6 bases short and J 5 bases short, with 10 bases between. The V gene's germline CDR1 is MDHEN and CDR2 SYDVKM. This CDR3 is built from 12 residues. The CDR3 spells CASRASRTEAFF. The CDR3 nucleotides read TGTGCCAGCAGGGCGAGTAGGACTGAAGCTTTCTTT.

The chain couples TRBV5-5 to TRBJ2-7, with D hard to call. The CDR3 runs 14 residues. Germline CDR1 reads SGHKS; CDR2 reads YYEKEE (reference sequence). Trimming took 0 bases from V and 6 from J, leaving 13 bases between them. The CDR3, as DNA: TGTGCCAGCAGCTTGGCCGTAGGGCCTGGCGAGCAGTACTTC. Translating it yields CASSLAVGPGEQYF.

The chain has TRBV30 and TRBJ2-7; no definite D call. CDR3 length: 13 amino acids. V was shortened by 5 bases and J by 2 bases, with 13 bases between the two germline ends. Germline CDR1 is GTSNPN and CDR2 is SVGIG (reference sequence). The CDR3 DNA reads as TGTGCCTGGTCGTTCGGGCCCACCTACGAGCAGTACTTC. It is translated as CAWSFGPTYEQYF.

The genes are TRBV5-1 and TRBJ2-5, with D perhaps TRBD1 (5 bases). The V end lost 0 bases, the J end lost 3 bases, and 9 bases lay between the germline ends. There are 14 residues in the CDR3. Germline-derived CDR1 and CDR2 are SGHRS and YFSETQ. The CDR3 DNA reads TGCGCCAGCAGCTTGGAAGGCAGGGAAGAGACCCAGTACTTC. Translating it yields CASSLEGREETQYF.

The chain combines TRBV5-6 with TRBJ2-7; D possibly corresponds to TRBD1 (5 bases). Germline V gene sequence: CDR1 SGHDT, CDR2 YYEEEE. The ends were cut back, 4 bases at V and 2 bases at J, with 13 bases in the middle. The CDR3 contains 14 residues. The CDR3 region has the DNA TGTGCCAGCAGCCTGGTGGGGCGCACCTACGAGCAGTACTTC. It specifies CASSLVGRTYEQYF.

The genes are TRBV5-1 and TRBJ1-3, with a weak D call TRBD1 (5 bases). This CDR3 region has 15 residues. V was clipped by 0 bases and J by 0 bases, with 7 bases between them. Germline V CDR1 and CDR2: SGHRS, YFSETQ. Written as DNA, the CDR3 is TGCGCCAGCAGCTTGGGAGACAGCTCTGGAAACACCATATATTTT. This translates into CASSLGDSSGNTIYF.

This chain links TRBV9 with TRBJ2-4; TRBD2 agrees at 10 bases. CDR3 length equals 18 residues. V was pared by 4 bases and J by 4 bases, with 14 bases of the junction left unmatched. The V gene's germline CDR1 is SGDLS and CDR2 YYNGEE. CDR3 coding DNA: TGTGCCAGCAGCCCCCGGTGGGAACTAGCGGGGTTTAAAAACATTCAGTACTTC. Its translation: CASSPRWELAGFKNIQYF.

The rearrangement links TRBV14 to TRBJ1-1; D unresolved. Germline CDR1 and CDR2: SGHDN and FVKESK. The CDR3 is made up of 16 amino acids. The V end was cut by 4 bases, the J end by 3 bases, with 18 bases between. The CDR3 loop is CASSPHLSTYDTEAFF. The CDR3 region has the DNA TGTGCCAGCAGCCCCCACTTATCCACTTATGACACTGAAGCTTTCTTT.

The genes are TRBV6-5 and TRBJ1-1, with TRBD1 matching over 7 bases. Germline V gene data show CDR1 as MNHEY and CDR2 as SVGAGI. The CDR3 is 13 residues long. V lost 6 bases and J lost 5; bases outside the gene matches: 6. The CDR3, as DNA: TGTGCCAGCAGGCAGGGGGGAGGGACTGAAGCTTTCTTT. Translation: CASRQGGGTEAFF.

This clone showed up just once. The V call is TRBV6-5, the J call TRBJ1-1, with 7 bases that match TRBD1. With V trimmed by 5 bases and J by 4 bases, 4 bases remained unmatched. The germline gives CDR1 MNHEY, CDR2 SVGAGI. The CDR3 is 13 residues long. The CDR3 here is CASSRDRATEAFF. The DNA of the CDR3 is TGTGCCAGCAGTAGAGACAGGGCCACTGAAGCTTTCTTT.

The chain combines TRBV27 with TRBJ1-1; D unclear. There are 13 residues in the CDR3. Per the germline V gene, CDR1 is MNHEY and CDR2 is SMNVEV (reference sequence). The V and J ends lost 2 bases and 4 bases respectively, with 8 bases between them. CDR3 sequence reads: CASSLVVGTEAFF. Written as DNA, the CDR3 is TGTGCCAGCAGTTTAGTGGTGGGCACTGAAGCTTTCTTT.

CDR3 in amino acids: CASSLEGRGDNEQFF. CDR3 DNA sequence: TGCGCCAGCAGCTTGGAGGGGCGTGGGGACAATGAGCAGTTCTTC. V and J are TRBV5-1 and TRBJ2-1, with D perhaps TRBD1 (5 bases). Germline V gene lookup returns CDR1 SGHRS and CDR2 YFSETQ. V was pared by 0 bases and J by 5 bases, with 12 bases between. CDR3 length: 15 residues.

The J gene is TRBJ1-4, the V gene TRBV18; no definite D call. CDR3 length: 14 amino acids. The ends were cut back, 4 bases at V and 0 bases at J, with 6 bases in the middle. Germline V gene data show CDR1 as KGHSH and CDR2 as LQKENI. This CDR3 is CASSQVPTNEKLFF. The DNA for the CDR3 is TGTGCCAGCTCACAAGTCCCAACTAATGAAAAACTGTTTTTT.